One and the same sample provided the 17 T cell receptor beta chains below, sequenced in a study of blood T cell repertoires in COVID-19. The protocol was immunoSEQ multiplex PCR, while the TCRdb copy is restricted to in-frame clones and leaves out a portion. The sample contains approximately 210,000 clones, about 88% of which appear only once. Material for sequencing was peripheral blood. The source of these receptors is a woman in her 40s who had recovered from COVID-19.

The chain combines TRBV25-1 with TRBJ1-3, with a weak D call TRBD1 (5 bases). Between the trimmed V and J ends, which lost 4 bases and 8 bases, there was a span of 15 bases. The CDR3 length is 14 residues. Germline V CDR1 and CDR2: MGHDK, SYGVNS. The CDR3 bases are TGTGCCAGCAGTGCAACAGGTACTCCCGACACCATATATTTT. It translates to CASSATGTPDTIYF.

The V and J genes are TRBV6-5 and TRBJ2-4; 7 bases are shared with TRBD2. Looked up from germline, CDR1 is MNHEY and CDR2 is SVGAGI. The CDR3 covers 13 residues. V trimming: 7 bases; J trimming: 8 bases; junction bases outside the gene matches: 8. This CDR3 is CASKREAGDIQYF. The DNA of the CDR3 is TGTGCCAGCAAACGGGAGGCCGGGGACATTCAGTACTTC.

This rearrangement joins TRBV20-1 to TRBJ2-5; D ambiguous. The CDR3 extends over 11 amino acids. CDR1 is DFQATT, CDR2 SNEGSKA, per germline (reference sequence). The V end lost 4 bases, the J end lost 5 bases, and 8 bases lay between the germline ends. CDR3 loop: CSAISAETQYF. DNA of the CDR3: TGCAGTGCTATCAGTGCTGAGACCCAGTACTTC.

For the CDR3, the DNA is TGTGCCAGCAGTTACGCAAGGGGCCAGCTAACCTTC. It encodes CASSYARGQLTF. This chain connects TRBV6-5 to TRBJ1-2, with D perhaps TRBD1 (5 bases). The ends were cut back, 2 bases at V and 14 bases at J, with 15 bases in the middle. Germline-derived CDR1 and CDR2 are MNHEY and SVGAGI. The CDR3 is 12 amino acids.

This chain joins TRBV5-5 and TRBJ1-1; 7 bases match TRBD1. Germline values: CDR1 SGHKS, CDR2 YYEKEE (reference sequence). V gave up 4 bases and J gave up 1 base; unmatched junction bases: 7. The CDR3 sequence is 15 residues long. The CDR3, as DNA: TGTGCCAGCAGCACCCCGGGACAGAGGAACACTGAAGCTTTCTTT. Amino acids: CASSTPGQRNTEAFF.

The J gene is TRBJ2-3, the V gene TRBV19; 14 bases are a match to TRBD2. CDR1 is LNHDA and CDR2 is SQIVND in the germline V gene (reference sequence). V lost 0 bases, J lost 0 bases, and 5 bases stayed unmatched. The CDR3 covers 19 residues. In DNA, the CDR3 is TGTGCCAGTAGTATAGATCTGGGACTAGCGGGAGCCAGCACAGATACGCAGTATTTT. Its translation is CASSIDLGLAGASTDTQYF. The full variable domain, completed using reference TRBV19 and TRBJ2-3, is DGGITQSPKYLFRKEGQNVTLSCEQNLNHDAMYWYRQDPGQGLRLIYYSQIVNDFQKGDIAEGYSVSREKKESFPLTVTSAQKNPTAFYLCASSIDLGLAGASTDTQYFGPGTRLTVL.

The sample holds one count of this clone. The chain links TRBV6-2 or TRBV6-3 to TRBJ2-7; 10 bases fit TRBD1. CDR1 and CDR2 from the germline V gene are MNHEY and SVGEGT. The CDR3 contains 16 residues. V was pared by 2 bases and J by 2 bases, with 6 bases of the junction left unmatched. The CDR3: CASSYPRGQGAYEQYF. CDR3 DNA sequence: TGTGCCAGCAGTTACCCCCGCGGACAGGGGGCCTACGAGCAGTACTTC.

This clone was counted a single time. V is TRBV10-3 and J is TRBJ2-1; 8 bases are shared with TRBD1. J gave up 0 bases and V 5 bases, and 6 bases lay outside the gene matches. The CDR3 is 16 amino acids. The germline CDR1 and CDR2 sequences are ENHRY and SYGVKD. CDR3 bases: TGTGCCATCAGTTCCAGGACAGGGAGCTCCTACAATGAGCAGTTCTTC. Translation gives CAISSRTGSSYNEQFF.

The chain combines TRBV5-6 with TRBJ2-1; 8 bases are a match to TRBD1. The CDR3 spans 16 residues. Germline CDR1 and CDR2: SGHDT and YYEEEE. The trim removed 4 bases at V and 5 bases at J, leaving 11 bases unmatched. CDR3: CASSRSSQGGNNEQFF. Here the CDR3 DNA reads TGTGCCAGCAGCCGTAGCTCACAGGGGGGTAACAATGAGCAGTTCTTC. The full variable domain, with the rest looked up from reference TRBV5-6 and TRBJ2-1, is DAGVTQSPTHLIKTRGQQVTLRCSPKSGHDTVSWYQQALGQGPQFIFQYYEEEERQRGNFPDRFSGHQFPNYSSELNVNALLLGDSALYLCASSRSSQGGNNEQFFGPGTRLTVL.

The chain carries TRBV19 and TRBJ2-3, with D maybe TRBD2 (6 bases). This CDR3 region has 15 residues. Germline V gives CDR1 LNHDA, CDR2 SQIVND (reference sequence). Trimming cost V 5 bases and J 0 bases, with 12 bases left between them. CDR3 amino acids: CASSPFGTSTDTQYF. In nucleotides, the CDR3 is TGTGCCAGTAGTCCTTTCGGGACTAGCACAGATACGCAGTATTTT.

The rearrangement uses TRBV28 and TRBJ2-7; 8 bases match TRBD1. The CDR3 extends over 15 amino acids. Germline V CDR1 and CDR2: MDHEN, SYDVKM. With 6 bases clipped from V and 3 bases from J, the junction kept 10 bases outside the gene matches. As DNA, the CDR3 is TGTGCCAGCAGGCTGCGTCGGACAGGGATCTACGAGCAGTACTTC. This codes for CASRLRRTGIYEQYF.

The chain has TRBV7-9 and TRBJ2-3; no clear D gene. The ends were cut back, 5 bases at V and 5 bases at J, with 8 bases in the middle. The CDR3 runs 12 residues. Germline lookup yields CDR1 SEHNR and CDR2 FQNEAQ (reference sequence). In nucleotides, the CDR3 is TGTGCCAGCAGCCCTAGGATAGATACGCAGTATTTT. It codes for CASSPRIDTQYF.

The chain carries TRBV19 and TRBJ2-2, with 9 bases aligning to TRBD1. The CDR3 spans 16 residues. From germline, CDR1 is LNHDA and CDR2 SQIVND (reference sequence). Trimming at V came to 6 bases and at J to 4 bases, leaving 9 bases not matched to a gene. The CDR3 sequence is CASRPRTGVATGELFF. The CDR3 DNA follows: TGTGCCAGTAGGCCCCGGACAGGGGTTGCCACCGGGGAGCTGTTTTTT.

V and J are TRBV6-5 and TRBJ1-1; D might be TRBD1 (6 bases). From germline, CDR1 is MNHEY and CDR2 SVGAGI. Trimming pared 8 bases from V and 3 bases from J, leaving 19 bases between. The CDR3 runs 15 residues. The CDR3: CASSRGAVVDTEAFF. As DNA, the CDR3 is TGTGCCAGCTCTCGGGGGGCGGTGGTGGACACTGAAGCTTTCTTT.

The DNA of the CDR3 is TGTGCCAGCAGTTATCTCACCGGGAGAATGACAGATACGCAGTATTTT. The encoded protein is CASSYLTGRMTDTQYF. V gene TRBV6-2 or TRBV6-3 combines with J gene TRBJ2-3, with a possible D match to TRBD2 (6 bases). Trimming removed 3 bases at V and 3 bases at J, with 16 bases between. In germline, CDR1 is MNHEY, CDR2 SVGEGT. The CDR3 runs to 16 residues.

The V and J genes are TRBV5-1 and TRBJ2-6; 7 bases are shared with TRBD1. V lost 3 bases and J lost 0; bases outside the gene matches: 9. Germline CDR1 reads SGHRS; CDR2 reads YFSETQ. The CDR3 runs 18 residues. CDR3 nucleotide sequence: TGCGCCAGCAGCTCGCAGACAGGGCTGAACTCTGGGGCCAACGTCCTGACTTTC. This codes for CASSSQTGLNSGANVLTF.

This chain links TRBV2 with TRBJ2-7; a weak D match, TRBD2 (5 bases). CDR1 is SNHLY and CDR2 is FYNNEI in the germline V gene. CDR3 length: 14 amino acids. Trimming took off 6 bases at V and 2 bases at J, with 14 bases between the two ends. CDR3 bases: TGTGCCAGCAGACGCGAGGCGGGCGCCTACGAGCAGTACTTC. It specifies CASRREAGAYEQYF.